One and the same sample provided the 23 T cell receptor beta chains below, sequenced in a study of cytomegalovirus exposure and HLA in healthy donors. 60 Vbeta and 13 Jbeta primers were used in PCR. Libraries were prepared by immunoSEQ multiplex PCR; TCRdb keeps only in-frame clonotypes and omits some of them. Of 85,000 to 130,000 clones in the sample, 65% to 80% are singletons; the top ten hold under 7.5%. Sequenced material: PBMCs. The source of these receptors is a woman between 50 and 59 years old in good health and CMV-seropositive.

The gene calls are TRBV30 and TRBJ2-7; 8 bases fit TRBD1. Unmatched junction bases numbered 9, after V lost 0 bases and J lost 5 bases. CDR1 is GTSNPN and CDR2 is SVGIG in the germline V gene (reference sequence). The CDR3 covers 15 residues. CDR3 nucleotide sequence: TGTGCCTGGAGTGTTCTTGGACAGGGAGGCGACGAGCAGTACTTC. As protein: CAWSVLGQGGDEQYF.

This sequence joins TRBV29-1 and TRBJ1-2; possibly TRBD1 for D (6 bases). Germline CDR1 reads SQVTM; CDR2 reads ANQGSEA. The CDR3 runs to 16 residues. V dropped 1 base and J dropped 1 base, with 16 bases sitting between them. The CDR3 region is CSVEGGVDRYNYGYTF. Written as DNA, the CDR3 is TGCAGCGTTGAAGGGGGAGTCGACAGGTATAACTATGGCTACACCTTC.

The chain has TRBV19 and TRBJ1-1, with 8 bases fitting TRBD1. With 5 bases clipped from V and 2 bases from J, the junction kept 10 bases outside the gene matches. Germline V gives CDR1 LNHDA, CDR2 SQIVND (reference sequence). This CDR3 is 16 amino acids long. The CDR3 region is CASSSRQGRRNTEAFF. The CDR3 DNA sequence: TGTGCCAGTAGTTCTCGACAGGGGCGAAGAAACACTGAAGCTTTCTTT.

On this clone: A junction boundary mismatches the germline segment, possibly from a read error. The V and J genes are TRBV6-4 and TRBJ1-3; D not resolved. From germline, CDR1 is MRHNA and CDR2 SNTAGT. The length of the CDR3 is 18 residues. This chain's CDR3 is CASSYSPRQVFSGNTIYF. The CDR3 DNA reads TGTGCCAGCAGTTACTCCCCCCGGCAGGTCTTCTCTGGAAACACCATATATTTT.

The chain combines TRBV7-2 with TRBJ2-7; 7 bases agree with TRBD1. This CDR3 is built from 15 residues. V shed 5 bases and J 0 bases; nucleotides not matched to a gene: 7. CDR1 SGHTA and CDR2 FQGNSA come from the germline V gene. The CDR3 reads CASSQTGPISYEQYF. The CDR3 DNA reads as TGTGCCAGCAGCCAGACAGGGCCCATCTCCTACGAGCAGTACTTC.

This clone was observed once. The chain has TRBV7-9 and TRBJ1-1; a weak D match, TRBD1 (5 bases). Per the germline V gene, CDR1 is SEHNR and CDR2 is FQNEAQ (reference sequence). This CDR3 comprises 17 residues. V dropped 1 base and J dropped 3 bases, with 18 bases sitting between them. This CDR3 is CASSLVSSPGGDTEAFF. In nucleotides, the CDR3 is TGTGCCAGCAGCTTAGTGAGTTCGCCGGGGGGGGACACTGAAGCTTTCTTT.

This chain links TRBV7-2 with TRBJ1-3; no reliable D call. Germline CDR1 SGHTA, CDR2 FQGNSA. CDR3 length: 14 residues. V was trimmed by 5 bases and J by 0 bases, leaving 8 bases between them. CDR3 DNA: TGTGCCAGCAGCGGACTCTTCTCTGGAAACACCATATATTTT. Residues: CASSGLFSGNTIYF.

This chain links TRBV7-9 with TRBJ1-6, with D possibly matching TRBD1 (5 bases). Germline CDR1 SEHNR, CDR2 FQNEAQ (reference sequence). The CDR3 has 15 amino acids. V was shortened by 2 bases and J by 7 bases, with 12 bases between the two germline ends. CDR3 amino acids: CASSLQSGRNSPLHF. The CDR3 DNA follows: TGTGCCAGCAGCTTACAATCAGGGAGGAATTCACCCCTCCACTTT.

This clone was found a few times. The rearrangement links TRBV11-2 to TRBJ2-1; TRBD1 matches 7 bases. Germline V gene data show CDR1 as SGHAT and CDR2 as FQNNGV. CDR3 length: 13 residues. Losses at the gene ends were 1 base for V and 7 bases for J; bases not matched to a gene: 1. The CDR3 region has the DNA TGTGCCAGCAGCTTAGTGGGACAGAATGAGCAGTTCTTC. It translates to CASSLVGQNEQFF.

This clone was detected only once. This sequence joins TRBV7-2 and TRBJ2-7; 8 bases agree with TRBD1. The CDR3 consists of 18 residues. Germline CDR1 is SGHTA and CDR2 is FQGNSA. J was trimmed by 1 base and V by 1 base; bases with no gene match: 12. CDR3 DNA sequence: TGTGCCAGCAGCTTAGTTATGAGTGGGACAGGTTTTTCCTACGAGCAGTACTTC. It specifies CASSLVMSGTGFSYEQYF.

The rearrangement uses TRBV9 and TRBJ1-2; D remains ambiguous. The CDR3 runs 19 residues. From germline, CDR1 is SGDLS and CDR2 YYNGEE. V lost 0 bases and J lost 3, with 24 bases in between. For the CDR3, the DNA is TGTGCCAGCAGCGTAGCGAGGGCAGGATTGAGGCAATTTGACTATGGCTACACCTTC. Its translation is CASSVARAGLRQFDYGYTF.

This chain links TRBV4-1 with TRBJ2-5, with 9 bases matching TRBD1. The CDR3 spans 14 residues. Trimming at V came to 5 bases and at J to 5 bases, leaving 6 bases not matched to a gene. The germline CDR1 and CDR2 sequences are MGHRA and YSYEKL. CDR3 in amino acids: CASSANRGRETQYF. DNA of the CDR3: TGCGCCAGCAGCGCTAACAGGGGGCGGGAGACCCAGTACTTC.

J is TRBJ2-7 and V is TRBV7-6; TRBD2 matches 9 bases. The CDR3 has 18 residues. Germline V gene lookup returns CDR1 SGHVS and CDR2 FNYEAQ. V gave up 1 base and J gave up 0 bases; unmatched junction bases: 10. This CDR3 reads CASSLVGSGGAGSYEQYF. Here the CDR3 DNA reads TGTGCCAGCAGCTTAGTAGGTAGCGGGGGTGCTGGCTCCTACGAGCAGTACTTC.

The table lists this clone with a few counts. One junction end does not reproduce the germline sequence, and a read error may be involved. The J gene is TRBJ2-1, the V gene TRBV7-7; 8 bases are a match to TRBD2. The CDR3 totals 16 residues. Germline V CDR1 and CDR2: SSHAT, FNYEAQ (reference sequence). The CDR3 sequence: CASSSQPGGDYNEQFF. The CDR3 DNA follows: TGTGCTAGCAGCTCCCAACCGGGGGGGGACTACAATGAGCAGTTCTTC.

The gene calls are TRBV7-2 and TRBJ2-3; 8 bases fit TRBD2. CDR1 and CDR2 (germline): SGHTA, FQGNSA. CDR3 length: 16 amino acids. J was trimmed by 5 bases and V by 0 bases; bases with no gene match: 7. The CDR3 bases are TGTGCCAGCAGCTTAGCGTTGGCGGGGGGTCAAGATACGCAGTATTTT. Encoded protein: CASSLALAGGQDTQYF.

This chain links TRBV18 with TRBJ2-7, with TRBD2 identical over 14 bases. The V gene end was trimmed by 3 bases and the J gene end by 4 bases; junction bases not matched to a gene: 14. The CDR3 sequence is 19 residues long. Germline lookup yields CDR1 KGHSH and CDR2 LQKENI. The CDR3 region is CASSPLPGTSGGPMYEQYF. In DNA, the CDR3 is TGTGCCAGCTCACCCCTTCCCGGGACTAGCGGGGGCCCGATGTACGAGCAGTACTTC.

The rearrangement links TRBV28 to TRBJ2-5, with 9 bases that match TRBD2. Losses at the gene ends were 6 bases for V and 4 bases for J; bases not matched to a gene: 3. CDR3 length equals 13 residues. CDR1 MDHEN and CDR2 SYDVKM come from the germline V gene. CDR3 amino acids: CASSLAGTETQYF. The DNA of the CDR3 is TGTGCCAGCAGCCTAGCGGGGACAGAGACCCAGTACTTC.

The V gene is TRBV5-1, the J gene TRBJ1-5; D is uncertain. Looked up from germline, CDR1 is SGHRS and CDR2 is YFSETQ. Trimming removed 0 bases at V and 0 bases at J, with 4 bases between. The CDR3 is made up of 14 amino acids. The CDR3: CASSLGHSNQPQHF. The CDR3 DNA reads TGCGCCAGCAGCTTGGGACATAGCAATCAGCCCCAGCATTTT.

The CDR3 DNA sequence: TGTGCCAGCAGTGAGGGACAGGGGAGAGCGAACACCGGGGAGCTGTTTTTT. It codes for CASSEGQGRANTGELFF. This sequence joins TRBV6-4 and TRBJ2-2; 10 bases agree with TRBD1. The CDR3 length is 17 residues. Germline CDR1 is MRHNA and CDR2 is SNTAGT. V shed 3 bases, J shed 0 bases, and the junction held 4 bases outside the gene matches.

The chain recombines TRBV10-3 with TRBJ1-2; D remains ambiguous. The V end was cut by 0 bases, the J end by 2 bases, with 10 bases between. The CDR3 has 15 amino acids. CDR1 is ENHRY and CDR2 is SYGVKD in the germline V gene. CDR3 nucleotides: TGTGCCATCAGTGAGTCGAACAGAAAAAACTATGGCTACACCTTC. It translates to CAISESNRKNYGYTF.

The genes are TRBV10-3 and TRBJ2-3; 14 bases align to TRBD2. The trim removed 0 bases at V and 7 bases at J, leaving 3 bases unmatched. Germline V gene lookup returns CDR1 ENHRY and CDR2 SYGVKD. The CDR3 consists of 16 residues. CDR3 coding DNA: TGTGCCATCAGTGAGTCGACTAGCGGGGGGGGAAATACGCAGTATTTT. Translation gives CAISESTSGGGNTQYF.

This clone was seen a few times. The chain carries TRBV6-1 and TRBJ1-3; no firm D call. Trimming stripped 1 base from V and 10 bases from J, with 8 bases between. The germline gives CDR1 MNHNS, CDR2 SASEGT. This CDR3 has 12 residues. This chain's CDR3 is CASSEVERTIYF. The CDR3 DNA follows: TGTGCCAGCAGTGAAGTTGAGCGGACCATATATTTT.

The chain is built from TRBV7-6 and TRBJ1-5; tentatively, D is TRBD1 (6 bases). Trimming left V 2 bases short and J 5 bases short, with 13 bases between. CDR3 length equals 15 residues. Germline loops: CDR1 SGHVS, CDR2 FNYEAQ. CDR3 sequence: CASSLTTGYDQPQHF. CDR3 in DNA: TGTGCCAGCAGCTTAACTACAGGGTACGATCAGCCCCAGCATTTT.